One sample yielded the 14 T cell receptor beta chains listed below, sequenced in a study of CD8 T cells in ankylosing spondylitis. From the 5' RACE reads, TCRdb called clonotypes with MiXCR, one entry per CDR3 protein. Here the sample spans approximately 92,000 distinct CDR3 sequences, approximately 9% being singletons. The sample was blood, either unsorted or a sorted T cell fraction (not recorded which). Receptors originate from a male donor with ankylosing spondylitis or in good health (not recorded which).

This clonotype was recorded at least ten times. The J gene is TRBJ1-5, the V gene TRBV5-6; D is uncertain. CDR1 is SGHDT, CDR2 YYEEEE, per germline. Trimming stripped 2 bases from V and 6 bases from J, with 15 bases between. The CDR3 loop spans 15 amino acids. In nucleotides, the CDR3 is TGTGCCAGCAGCTTTGGGTCAGAGCGGGGTCAGCCCCAGCATTTT. Translation gives CASSFGSERGQPQHF.

This clonotype was observed at least ten times. This chain connects TRBV10-3 to TRBJ2-7, with D hard to call. The CDR3 sequence is 14 residues long. V was cut by 0 bases and J by 6 bases, with 12 bases left in between. Germline CDR1 reads ENHRY; CDR2 reads SYGVKD. CDR3 bases: TGTGCCATCAGTGAGTCTGAAGGGTTGGGCGAGCAGTACTTC. It yields the protein CAISESEGLGEQYF.

This clonotype was detected many times. The chain links TRBV7-6 to TRBJ2-1, with no clear D. The V gene's germline CDR1 is SGHVS and CDR2 FNYEAQ. The CDR3 consists of 14 residues. The V gene lost 5 bases and the J gene lost 5 bases, with 13 bases spanning the gap. The CDR3 reads CASSPGDSHNEQFF. The DNA for the CDR3 is TGTGCCAGCAGCCCCGGCGACTCTCACAATGAGCAGTTCTTC.

This clonotype was recorded many times. The rearrangement joins TRBV28 to TRBJ2-7; 7 bases map to TRBD1. V was clipped by 6 bases and J by 0 bases; unmatched bases: 5. The germline gives CDR1 MDHEN, CDR2 SYDVKM. The CDR3 totals 14 residues. The CDR3 loop reads CASSRTGLSYEQYF. Written as DNA, the CDR3 is TGTGCCAGCAGCCGGACAGGACTCTCCTACGAGCAGTACTTC.

This clonotype occurred many times. The chain couples TRBV5-6 to TRBJ2-7, with D possibly being TRBD2 (6 bases). This CDR3 spans 16 amino acids. V was clipped by 1 base and J by 2 bases, with 16 bases between them. Germline CDR1 is SGHDT and CDR2 is YYEEEE. The chain's CDR3 is CASSLLYGREAYEQYF. Here the CDR3 DNA reads TGTGCCAGCAGCTTGTTGTATGGCAGGGAGGCCTACGAGCAGTACTTC.

This clonotype has a count of ten or more. The rearrangement joins TRBV3-1 to TRBJ2-5; D unresolved. Germline assignment: CDR1 LGHDT and CDR2 YNNKEL (reference sequence). Trimming pared 0 bases from V and 4 bases from J, leaving 6 bases between. This CDR3 comprises 13 residues. The CDR3 sequence is CASSQEGAETQYF. As DNA, the CDR3 is TGTGCCAGCAGCCAAGAGGGCGCAGAGACCCAGTACTTC.

Notes on this clonotype: A much larger clone differs from this one at a single base, so this may be a read error. The CDR3 nucleotides read TGTGCCAGCAGCATCGTTGGAGGGATTGAAGCTTTCTTT. Translating gives CASSIVGGIEAFF. The rearrangement links TRBV7-2 to TRBJ1-1, with D hard to call. Trimming shortened V by 5 bases and J by 7 bases, and 14 bases separated the two germline ends. Germline V gene sequence: CDR1 SGHTA, CDR2 FQGNSA. CDR3 length equals 13 residues.

This clonotype was counted many times. V usage is TRBV9 and J usage is TRBJ2-1, with D maybe TRBD2 (6 bases). The germline CDR1 and CDR2 sequences are SGDLS and YYNGEE. V shed 0 bases and J shed 4 bases, with 11 bases lying between them. This CDR3 comprises 15 residues. CDR3 coding DNA: TGTGCCAGCAGCGTAGGACGCGGGGTTTACAATGAGCAGTTCTTC. Encoded protein: CASSVGRGVYNEQFF. Supplemented by reference TRBV9 and TRBJ2-1, the full variable domain reads DSGVTQTPKHLITATGQRVTLRCSPRSGDLSVYWYQQSLDQGLQFLIQYYNGEERAKGNILERFSAQQFPDLHSELNLSSLELGDSALYFCASSVGRGVYNEQFFGPGTRLTVL.

The V and J genes are TRBV2 and TRBJ1-2; weak D call: TRBD1 (5 bases). V shed 3 bases and J shed 7 bases, with 12 bases lying between them. CDR3 size: 13 residues. Germline-derived CDR1 and CDR2 are SNHLY and FYNNEI. This chain's CDR3 is CASSEEGTGGYTF. DNA for the CDR3: TGTGCCAGCAGTGAGGAAGGGACGGGTGGCTACACCTTC.

This clonotype has a count of ten or more. The CDR3 nucleotides read TGTGCCAGCAGTGAAGATTGGATAGGGACGGCTTTCTTT. Amino acids: CASSEDWIGTAFF. This chain joins TRBV25-1 and TRBJ1-1; D possibly corresponds to TRBD1 (5 bases). Germline-derived CDR1 and CDR2 are MGHDK and SYGVNS. V lost 2 bases and J lost 11, with 15 bases in between. The CDR3 spans 13 residues.

A note on this clonotype: With a much larger clone just one base away, this may be a read error. In DNA, the CDR3 is TGTGACAGCAGCCCTCGGACAGGGGGGGATCAGCCCCAGCATTTT. It codes for CDSSPRTGGDQPQHF. J is TRBJ1-5 and V is TRBV7-2, with TRBD1 matching 10 bases. The CDR3 consists of 15 residues. CDR1 is SGHTA and CDR2 is FQGNSA in the germline V gene.

The rearrangement links TRBV12-3 or TRBV12-4 to TRBJ1-5; unclear D gene. Trimming removed 11 bases from V and 0 bases from J, with 26 bases in between. CDR3 length equals 18 residues. The CDR3 nucleotides are TGTGCCTTCAGTTTAGCGCTTGGGGAATTTACTAGCAATCAGCCCCAGCATTTT. Residues: CAFSLALGEFTSNQPQHF.

This clonotype was counted many times. CDR3 protein: CASTIRHNGATEAFF. The DNA of the CDR3 is TGTGCCAGCACGATCCGCCACAATGGGGCCACTGAAGCTTTCTTT. This rearrangement joins TRBV2 to TRBJ1-1; maybe TRBD1 (5 bases). Germline V gene lookup returns CDR1 SNHLY and CDR2 FYNNEI. The CDR3 is made up of 15 amino acids. V was cut by 7 bases and J by 4 bases, with 19 bases left in between.

This clonotype was seen many times. V usage is TRBV28 and J usage is TRBJ2-5; the match to TRBD2 covers 8 bases. CDR1 and CDR2 from the germline V gene are MDHEN and SYDVKM. This CDR3 region has 14 residues. The junction had 9 bases not matched to a gene; V was cut back by 7 bases and J by 5 bases. The CDR3 loop is CASIRGGYWETQYF. Here the CDR3 DNA reads TGTGCCAGCATCCGGGGGGGATATTGGGAGACCCAGTACTTC.